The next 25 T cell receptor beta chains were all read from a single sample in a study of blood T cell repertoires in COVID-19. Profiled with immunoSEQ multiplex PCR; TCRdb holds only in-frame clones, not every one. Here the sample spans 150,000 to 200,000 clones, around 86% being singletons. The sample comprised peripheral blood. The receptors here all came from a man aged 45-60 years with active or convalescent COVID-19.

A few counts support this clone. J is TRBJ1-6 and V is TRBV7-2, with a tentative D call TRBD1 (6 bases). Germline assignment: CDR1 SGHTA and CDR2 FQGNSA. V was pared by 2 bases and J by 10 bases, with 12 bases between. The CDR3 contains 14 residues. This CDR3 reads CASSLLGTQSPLHF. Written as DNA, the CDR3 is TGTGCCAGCAGCTTACTCGGGACACAATCACCCCTCCACTTT.

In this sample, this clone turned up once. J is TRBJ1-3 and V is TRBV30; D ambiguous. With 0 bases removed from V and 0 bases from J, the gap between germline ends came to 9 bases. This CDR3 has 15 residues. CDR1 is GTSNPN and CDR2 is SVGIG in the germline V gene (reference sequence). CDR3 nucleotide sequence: TGTGCCTGGAGTGTCGCGGGCCACTCTGGAAACACCATATATTTT. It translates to CAWSVAGHSGNTIYF. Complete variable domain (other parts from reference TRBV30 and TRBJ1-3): SQTIHQWPATLVQPVGSPLSLECTVEGTSNPNLYWYRQAAGRGLQLLFYSVGIGQISSEVPQNLSASRPQDRQFILSSKKLLLSDSGFYLCAWSVAGHSGNTIYFGEGSWLTVV.

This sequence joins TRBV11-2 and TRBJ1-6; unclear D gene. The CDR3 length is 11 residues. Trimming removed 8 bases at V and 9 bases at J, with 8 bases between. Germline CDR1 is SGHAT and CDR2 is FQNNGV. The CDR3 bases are TGTGCCAGCGGAGAAGGTTCACCCCTCCACTTT. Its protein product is CASGEGSPLHF. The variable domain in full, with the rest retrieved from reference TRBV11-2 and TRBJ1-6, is EAGVAQSPRYKIIEKRQSVAFWCNPISGHATLYWYQQILGQGPKLLIQFQNNGVVDDSQLPKDRFSAERLKGVDSTLKIQPAKLEDSAVYLCASGEGSPLHFGNGTRLTVT.

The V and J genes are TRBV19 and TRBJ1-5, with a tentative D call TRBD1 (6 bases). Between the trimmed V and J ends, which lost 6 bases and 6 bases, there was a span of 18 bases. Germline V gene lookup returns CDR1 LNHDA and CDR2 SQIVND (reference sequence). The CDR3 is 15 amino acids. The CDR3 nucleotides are TGTGCCAGTAGGGGACTGGGGGGGCGAGGTCAGCCCCAGCATTTT. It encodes CASRGLGGRGQPQHF.

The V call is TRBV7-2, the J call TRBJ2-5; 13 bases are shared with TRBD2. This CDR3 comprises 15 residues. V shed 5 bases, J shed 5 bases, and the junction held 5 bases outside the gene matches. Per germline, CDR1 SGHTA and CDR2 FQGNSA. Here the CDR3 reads CASSTQTSGGETQYF. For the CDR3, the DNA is TGTGCCAGCAGCACTCAGACTAGCGGGGGGGAGACCCAGTACTTC.

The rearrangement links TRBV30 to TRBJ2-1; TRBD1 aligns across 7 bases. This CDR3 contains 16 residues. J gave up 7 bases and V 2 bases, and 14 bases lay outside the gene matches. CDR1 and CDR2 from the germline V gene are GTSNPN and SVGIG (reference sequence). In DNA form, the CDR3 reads TGTGCCTGGAGTCCAATACTCAGGACAGGAAAGAATGAGCAGTTCTTC. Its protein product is CAWSPILRTGKNEQFF.

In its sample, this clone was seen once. CDR3 sequence reads: CASSPRTSGSSSYEQYF. CDR3 sequence (DNA): TGTGCCAGCAGCCCCAGGACTAGCGGGAGTTCATCCTACGAGCAGTACTTC. The chain uses TRBV5-4 and TRBJ2-7, with 13 bases lining up with TRBD2. The CDR3 length is 17 residues. The V gene end was trimmed by 4 bases and the J gene end by 1 base; junction bases not matched to a gene: 8. Germline V gene data show CDR1 as SGHNT and CDR2 as YYREEE (reference sequence).

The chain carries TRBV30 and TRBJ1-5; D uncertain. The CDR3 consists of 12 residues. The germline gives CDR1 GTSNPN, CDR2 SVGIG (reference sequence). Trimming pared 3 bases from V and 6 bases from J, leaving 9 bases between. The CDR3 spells CAWSPRGQPQHF. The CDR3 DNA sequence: TGTGCCTGGAGCCCTCGGGGTCAGCCCCAGCATTTT.

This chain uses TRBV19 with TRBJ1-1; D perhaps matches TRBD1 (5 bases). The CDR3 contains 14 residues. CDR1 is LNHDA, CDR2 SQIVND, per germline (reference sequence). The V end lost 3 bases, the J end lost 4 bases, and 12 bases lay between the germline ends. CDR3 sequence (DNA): TGTGCCAGTAGTATTGGCAGGGTACCCACTGAAGCTTTCTTT. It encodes CASSIGRVPTEAFF. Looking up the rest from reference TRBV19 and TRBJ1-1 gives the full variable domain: DGGITQSPKYLFRKEGQNVTLSCEQNLNHDAMYWYRQDPGQGLRLIYYSQIVNDFQKGDIAEGYSVSREKKESFPLTVTSAQKNPTAFYLCASSIGRVPTEAFFGQGTRLTVV.

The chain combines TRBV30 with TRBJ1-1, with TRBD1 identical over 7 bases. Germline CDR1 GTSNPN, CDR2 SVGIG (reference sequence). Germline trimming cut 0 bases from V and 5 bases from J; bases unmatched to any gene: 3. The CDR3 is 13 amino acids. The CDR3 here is CAWSVNRGTEAFF. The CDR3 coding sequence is TGTGCCTGGAGTGTTAACAGGGGTACTGAAGCTTTCTTT.

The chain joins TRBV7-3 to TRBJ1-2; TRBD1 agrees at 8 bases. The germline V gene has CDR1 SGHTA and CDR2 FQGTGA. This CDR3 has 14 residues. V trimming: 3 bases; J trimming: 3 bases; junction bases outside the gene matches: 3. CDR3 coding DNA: TGTGCCAGCAGCTTGACAGGGGAGGACTATGGCTACACCTTC. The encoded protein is CASSLTGEDYGYTF.

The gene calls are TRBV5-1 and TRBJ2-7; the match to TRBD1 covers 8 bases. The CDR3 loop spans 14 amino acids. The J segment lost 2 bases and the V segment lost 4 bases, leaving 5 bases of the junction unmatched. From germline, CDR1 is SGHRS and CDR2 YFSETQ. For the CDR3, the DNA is TGCGCCAGCAGCCTCACACAGGGGGCCTACGAGCAGTACTTC. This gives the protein CASSLTQGAYEQYF.

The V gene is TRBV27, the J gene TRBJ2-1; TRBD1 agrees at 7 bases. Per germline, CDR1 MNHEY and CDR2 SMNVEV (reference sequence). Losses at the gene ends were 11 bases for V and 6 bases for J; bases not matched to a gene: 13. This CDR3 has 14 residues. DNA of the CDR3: TGTGCCGCATCCAAGGGGGCAAGATTCAATGAGCAGTTCTTC. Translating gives CAASKGARFNEQFF.

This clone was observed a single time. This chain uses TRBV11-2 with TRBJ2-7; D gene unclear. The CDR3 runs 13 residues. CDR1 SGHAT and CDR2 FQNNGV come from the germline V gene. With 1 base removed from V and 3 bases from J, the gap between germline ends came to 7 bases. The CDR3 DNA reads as TGTGCCAGCAGCTTAGTTGCGAGCTACGAGCAGTACTTC. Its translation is CASSLVASYEQYF.

CDR3 DNA sequence: TGTGCCAGCAGTTACGGGACAGGAGATGAGCAGTTCTTC. Translation: CASSYGTGDEQFF. The chain combines TRBV6-2 or TRBV6-3 with TRBJ2-1, with 8 bases lining up with TRBD1. Germline CDR1 MNHEY, CDR2 SVGEGT. Germline trimming cut 2 bases from V and 8 bases from J; bases unmatched to any gene: 2. The CDR3 runs 13 residues.

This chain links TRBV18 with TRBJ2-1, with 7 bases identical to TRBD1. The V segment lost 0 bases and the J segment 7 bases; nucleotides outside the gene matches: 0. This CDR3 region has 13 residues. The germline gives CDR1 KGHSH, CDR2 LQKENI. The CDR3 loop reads CASSPPGQNEQFF. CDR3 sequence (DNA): TGTGCCAGCTCACCACCGGGACAGAATGAGCAGTTCTTC.

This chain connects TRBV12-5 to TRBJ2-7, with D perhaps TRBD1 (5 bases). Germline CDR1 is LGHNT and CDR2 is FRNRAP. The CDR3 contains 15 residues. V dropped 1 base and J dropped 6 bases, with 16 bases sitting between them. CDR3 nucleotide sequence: TGTGCTAGTGGTTTGGGCACCCCAGGGATAGCCGAGCAGTACTTC. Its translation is CASGLGTPGIAEQYF.

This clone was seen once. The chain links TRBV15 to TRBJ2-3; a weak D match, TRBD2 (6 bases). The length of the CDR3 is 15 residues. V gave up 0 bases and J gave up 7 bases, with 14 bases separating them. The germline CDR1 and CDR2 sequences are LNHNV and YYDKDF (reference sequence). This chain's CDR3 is CATSREGGSENTQYF. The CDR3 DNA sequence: TGTGCCACCAGCAGAGAGGGGGGTTCTGAGAATACGCAGTATTTT.

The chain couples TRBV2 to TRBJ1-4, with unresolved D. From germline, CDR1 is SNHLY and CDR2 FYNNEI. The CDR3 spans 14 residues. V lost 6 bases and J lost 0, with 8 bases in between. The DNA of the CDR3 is TGTGCCAGCAGCGTTCTGTCAACTAATGAAAAACTGTTTTTT. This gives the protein CASSVLSTNEKLFF.

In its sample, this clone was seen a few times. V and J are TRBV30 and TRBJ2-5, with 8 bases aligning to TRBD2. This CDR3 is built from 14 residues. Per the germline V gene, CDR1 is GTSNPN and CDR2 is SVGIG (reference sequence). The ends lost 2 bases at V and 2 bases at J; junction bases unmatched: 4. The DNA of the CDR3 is TGTGCCTGGAGTACGGGGACTAGGCAAGAGACCCAGTACTTC. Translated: CAWSTGTRQETQYF.

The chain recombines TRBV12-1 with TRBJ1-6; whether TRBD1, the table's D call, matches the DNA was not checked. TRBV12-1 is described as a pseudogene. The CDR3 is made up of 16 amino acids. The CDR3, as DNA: TGTGCCAGCAGTCTTATGCCCCCGGACCTGGGGCCCCCGCTCCACTTT. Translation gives CASSLMPPDLGPPLHF.

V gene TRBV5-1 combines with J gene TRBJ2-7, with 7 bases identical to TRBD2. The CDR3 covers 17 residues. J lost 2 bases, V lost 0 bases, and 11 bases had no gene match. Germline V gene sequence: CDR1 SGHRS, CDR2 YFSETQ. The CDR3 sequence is CASSLAVSASGTYEQYF. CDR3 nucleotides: TGCGCCAGCAGCTTGGCCGTTAGTGCTAGCGGCACCTACGAGCAGTACTTC.

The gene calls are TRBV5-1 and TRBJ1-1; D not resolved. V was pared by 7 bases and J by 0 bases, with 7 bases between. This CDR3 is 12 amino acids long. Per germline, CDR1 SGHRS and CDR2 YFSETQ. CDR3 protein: CASYELNTEAFF. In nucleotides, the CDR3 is TGCGCCAGCTATGAGCTGAACACTGAAGCTTTCTTT.

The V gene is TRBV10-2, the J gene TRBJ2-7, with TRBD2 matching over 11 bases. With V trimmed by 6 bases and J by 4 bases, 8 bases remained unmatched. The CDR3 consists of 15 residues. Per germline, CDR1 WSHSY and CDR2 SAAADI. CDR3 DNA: TGCGCCAGCAGCCCAACCGGGACTAGCGGATACGAGCAGTACTTC. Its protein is CASSPTGTSGYEQYF.

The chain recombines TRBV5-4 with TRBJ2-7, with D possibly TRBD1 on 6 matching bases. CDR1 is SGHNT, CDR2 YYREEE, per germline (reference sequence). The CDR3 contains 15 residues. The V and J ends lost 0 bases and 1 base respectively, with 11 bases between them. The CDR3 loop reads CASSLGGTKSYEQYF. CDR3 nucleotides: TGTGCCAGCAGCTTGGGTGGGACAAAATCCTACGAGCAGTACTTC.